These T cell receptor beta chains were read from a single sample in a study of T cells in localized non-small cell lung cancer. Libraries were prepared by immunoSEQ multiplex PCR; TCRdb keeps only in-frame clonotypes and omits some of them. The data contain about 2,600 clones, roughly 33% of them singletons. The source was lung tumor tissue, collected before any cancer treatment. The receptors come from a man between 40 and 70 years old with stage I lung adenocarcinoma. The CDR3 runs from the conserved cysteine through the conserved F or W. Each record gives: J gene, clone size, D gene, V gene, CDR3 DNA, CDR3 protein. The D gene is left open where the match is weak. Clone size is not always given. Where it is, it says once, few, many or a class for expanded clones.

j_call: TRBJ2-7
clone_size: -
d_call: -
v_call: TRBV29-1
cdr3_nt: TGCAGCGTTGAAGCGGGGGTCCCCTCGCACGAGCAGTACTTC
cdr3_aa: CSVEAGVPSHEQYF

j_call: TRBJ2-5
clone_size: -
d_call: TRBD2
v_call: TRBV18
cdr3_nt: TGTGCCAGCTCACCACTCGGCACTAGCGTCGAGACCCAGTACTTC
cdr3_aa: CASSPLGTSVETQYF

j_call: TRBJ2-1
clone_size: -
d_call: TRBD2
v_call: TRBV6-8
cdr3_nt: TGTGCCAGCAGTTACTCGAGCTTCCCTAGCGGGAGCCTCTACAATGAGCAGTTCTTC
cdr3_aa: CASSYSSFPSGSLYNEQFF

j_call: TRBJ2-5
clone_size: -
d_call: -
v_call: TRBV6-8
cdr3_nt: TGTGCCAGCAGTGTCGGCAGCAACCAAGAGACCCAGTACTTC
cdr3_aa: CASSVGSNQETQYF

j_call: TRBJ1-1
clone_size: -
d_call: -
v_call: TRBV5-1
cdr3_nt: TGCGCCAGCAGCTTGGCCGGACCGAACACTGAAGCTTTCTTT
cdr3_aa: CASSLAGPNTEAFF

j_call: TRBJ2-7
clone_size: -
d_call: -
v_call: TRBV19
cdr3_nt: TGTGCCAGTAGTATTCATCGGGGGCCCTACGAGCAGTACTTC
cdr3_aa: CASSIHRGPYEQYF

j_call: TRBJ2-2
clone_size: -
d_call: -
v_call: TRBV18
cdr3_nt: TGTGCCAGCTCACCAATAGAGAGGTCGACCGGGGAGCTGTTTTTT
cdr3_aa: CASSPIERSTGELFF

j_call: TRBJ1-4
clone_size: -
d_call: -
v_call: TRBV15
cdr3_nt: TGTGCCACCAGCAGAGTAATTGGGGGGAATGAAAAACTGTTTTTT
cdr3_aa: CATSRVIGGNEKLFF

j_call: TRBJ2-3
clone_size: -
d_call: -
v_call: TRBV19
cdr3_nt: TGTGCCAGTAGAGACCCACGAATTGGGGCAGATACGCAGTATTTT
cdr3_aa: CASRDPRIGADTQYF

j_call: TRBJ2-5
clone_size: -
d_call: TRBD2
v_call: TRBV28
cdr3_nt: TGTGCCAGCACTAGCGGGACGCAAGAGACCCAGTACTTC
cdr3_aa: CASTSGTQETQYF

j_call: TRBJ1-1
clone_size: few
d_call: -
v_call: TRBV11-3
cdr3_nt: TGTGCCAGCACCATGGGCTTACCAAATGGGAACACTGAAGCTTTCTTT
cdr3_aa: CASTMGLPNGNTEAFF

j_call: TRBJ2-4
clone_size: medium-sized
d_call: TRBD1
v_call: TRBV6-8
cdr3_nt: TGTGCCAGCAGTTATTCTTCCGGGACAGTAGGAAACATTCAGTACTTC
cdr3_aa: CASSYSSGTVGNIQYF

j_call: TRBJ2-7
clone_size: -
d_call: -
v_call: TRBV10-3
cdr3_nt: TGTGCCATCAGTGAGAATGTCAGGTACGAGCAGTACTTC
cdr3_aa: CAISENVRYEQYF

j_call: TRBJ1-4
clone_size: few
d_call: -
v_call: TRBV14
cdr3_nt: TGTGCCAGCAGCCAAAATCCGGGTGAAAAACTGTTTTTT
cdr3_aa: CASSQNPGEKLFF

j_call: TRBJ2-2
clone_size: -
d_call: -
v_call: TRBV9
cdr3_nt: TGTGCCAGCAGCGTAGTCTTTGGGGAGTCCACCGGGGAGCTGTTTTTT
cdr3_aa: CASSVVFGESTGELFF

j_call: TRBJ1-4
clone_size: -
d_call: -
v_call: TRBV19
cdr3_nt: TGTGCCAGTGGGGCAGGGAGGTACGAAAAACTGTTTTTT
cdr3_aa: CASGAGRYEKLFF

j_call: TRBJ1-4
clone_size: -
d_call: -
v_call: TRBV30
cdr3_nt: TGTGCCTGGAGTGTGGGGACCTCAACTAATGAAAAACTGTTTTTT
cdr3_aa: CAWSVGTSTNEKLFF

j_call: TRBJ2-2
clone_size: -
d_call: TRBD1
v_call: TRBV15
cdr3_nt: TGTGCCACCAGCAGAAACAGGGGAACCGGGGAGCTGTTTTTT
cdr3_aa: CATSRNRGTGELFF

j_call: TRBJ2-3
clone_size: few
d_call: -
v_call: TRBV9
cdr3_nt: TGTGCCAGCAGTCACGGTGGGCATCCGGCAGATACGCAGTATTTT
cdr3_aa: CASSHGGHPADTQYF

j_call: TRBJ1-1
clone_size: -
d_call: -
v_call: TRBV4-1
cdr3_nt: TGCGCCAGCAGTCTTGCGGGAACTGAAGCTTTCTTT
cdr3_aa: CASSLAGTEAFF

j_call: TRBJ2-1
clone_size: few
d_call: -
v_call: TRBV6-8
cdr3_nt: TGTGCCAGCAGTTACTTCCAAAGCTCCTACAATGAGCAGTTCTTC
cdr3_aa: CASSYFQSSYNEQFF

j_call: TRBJ2-4
clone_size: few
d_call: -
v_call: TRBV14
cdr3_nt: TGTGCCAGCAGCCAATACGGTTTGGGGTTAAACATTCAGTACTTC
cdr3_aa: CASSQYGLGLNIQYF

j_call: TRBJ1-1
clone_size: few
d_call: -
v_call: TRBV7-5
cdr3_nt: -
cdr3_aa: CASSLVGQGNTEAFF

j_call: TRBJ2-7
clone_size: -
d_call: TRBD2
v_call: TRBV11-3
cdr3_nt: TGTGCCAGCAGCTACGAAGGGACTAGCGGGACCCACGAGCAGTACTTC
cdr3_aa: CASSYEGTSGTHEQYF

j_call: TRBJ2-1
clone_size: -
d_call: TRBD2
v_call: TRBV11-3
cdr3_nt: TGTGCCAGCAGCCCCGGGACTAGCGGCTACAATGAGCAGTTCTTC
cdr3_aa: CASSPGTSGYNEQFF

j_call: TRBJ1-2
clone_size: -
d_call: -
v_call: TRBV9
cdr3_nt: TGTGCCAGCAGCTCCAGTGGCGCTGGCTACACCTTC
cdr3_aa: CASSSSGAGYTF

j_call: TRBJ2-3
clone_size: -
d_call: -
v_call: TRBV19
cdr3_nt: TGTGCCAGTGGGGACATAACCTCCACAGATACGCAGTATTTT
cdr3_aa: CASGDITSTDTQYF

j_call: TRBJ2-7
clone_size: -
d_call: -
v_call: TRBV18
cdr3_nt: TGTGCCAGCTCACCACCGGAGACACTCCGCTACGAGCAGTACTTC
cdr3_aa: CASSPPETLRYEQYF

j_call: TRBJ1-1
clone_size: few
d_call: -
v_call: TRBV29-1
cdr3_nt: TGCAGCGTTGTCAGGGAGAACACTGAAGCTTTCTTT
cdr3_aa: CSVVRENTEAFF

j_call: TRBJ2-5
clone_size: -
d_call: -
v_call: TRBV6-8
cdr3_nt: TGTGCCACTCAAAGAGAACAAGAGACCCAGTACTTC
cdr3_aa: CATQREQETQYF

j_call: TRBJ2-2
clone_size: -
d_call: -
v_call: TRBV14
cdr3_nt: TGTGCCAGCAGCCAACAAGCGGCCTCGAACACCGGGGAGCTGTTTTTT
cdr3_aa: CASSQQAASNTGELFF